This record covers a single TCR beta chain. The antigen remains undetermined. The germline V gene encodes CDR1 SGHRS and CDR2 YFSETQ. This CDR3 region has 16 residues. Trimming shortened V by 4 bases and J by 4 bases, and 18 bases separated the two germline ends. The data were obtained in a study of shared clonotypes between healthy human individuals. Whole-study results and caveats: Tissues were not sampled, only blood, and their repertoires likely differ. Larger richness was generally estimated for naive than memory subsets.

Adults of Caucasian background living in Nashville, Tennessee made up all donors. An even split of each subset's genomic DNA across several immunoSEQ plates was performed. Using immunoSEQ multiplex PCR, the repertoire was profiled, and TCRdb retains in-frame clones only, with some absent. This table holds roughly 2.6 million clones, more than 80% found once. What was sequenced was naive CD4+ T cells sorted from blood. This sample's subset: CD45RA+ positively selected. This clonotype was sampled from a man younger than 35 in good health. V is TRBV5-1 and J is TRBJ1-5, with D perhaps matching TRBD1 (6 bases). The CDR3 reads CASSLGQGTSNQPQHF. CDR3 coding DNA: TGCGCCAGCAGCCTGGGCCAGGGGACCTCGAATCAGCCCCAGCATTTT.